These T cell receptor beta chains were read from a single sample in a study of cytomegalovirus exposure and HLA in healthy donors. Repertoires were generated with immunoSEQ multiplex PCR, while TCRdb's copy carries only in-frame clones and drops some. The sample gives roughly 150,000 clones, less than 65% of which show up once; 2.5% to 3.5% is in the top ten. The sequencing input was PBMCs. These TCRs come from a woman in her 30s in good health and CMV-seropositive. Each CDR3 is given with its conserved first and last residue. Fields, in order: clone size, V gene, J gene, D gene, CDR3 protein, CDR3 DNA. A D gene is named only where the DNA matches it firmly. Where a row states a size, it is once, few, many or the class of an expanded clone; other rows omit it.

clone size: -
V gene: TRBV6-5
J gene: TRBJ2-4
D gene: TRBD2
CDR3 protein: CASSTASGRVYF
CDR3 DNA: TGTGCCAGCAGCACCGCTAGCGGGAGGGTGTACTTC

clone size: -
V gene: TRBV7-8
J gene: TRBJ2-7
D gene: -
CDR3 protein: CASSRQGLEQYF
CDR3 DNA: TGTGCCAGCAGCCGCCAGGGTCTCGAGCAGTACTTC

clone size: -
V gene: TRBV30
J gene: TRBJ2-3
D gene: -
CDR3 protein: CAWEVGTDTQYF
CDR3 DNA: TGTGCCTGGGAGGTAGGCACAGATACGCAGTATTTT

clone size: once
V gene: TRBV7-9
J gene: TRBJ1-5
D gene: -
CDR3 protein: CASSGGGRSNQPQHF
CDR3 DNA: TGTGCCAGCAGTGGGGGAGGGAGGAGCAATCAGCCCCAGCATTTT

clone size: few
V gene: TRBV10-2
J gene: TRBJ2-5
D gene: TRBD1
CDR3 protein: CASLDRVKETQYF
CDR3 DNA: TGCGCCAGTCTGGACAGGGTTAAAGAGACCCAGTACTTC

clone size: -
V gene: TRBV11-3
J gene: TRBJ2-7
D gene: -
CDR3 protein: CASTITGRDEQYF
CDR3 DNA: TGTGCCAGCACCATCACAGGGCGCGACGAGCAGTACTTC

clone size: few
V gene: TRBV5-6
J gene: TRBJ1-1
D gene: -
CDR3 protein: CASSTGLGYTEAFF
CDR3 DNA: TGTGCCAGCAGCACGGGATTGGGGTACACTGAAGCTTTCTTT

clone size: -
V gene: TRBV7-2
J gene: TRBJ2-5
D gene: TRBD1
CDR3 protein: CASSLRTGGLGTQYF
CDR3 DNA: TGTGCCAGCAGCTTGAGGACAGGGGGCTTAGGGACCCAGTACTTC

clone size: -
V gene: TRBV18
J gene: TRBJ2-7
D gene: TRBD1
CDR3 protein: CASSTRVPGQVYEQYF
CDR3 DNA: TGTGCCAGCTCGACACGAGTCCCGGGACAGGTCTACGAGCAGTACTTC

clone size: few
V gene: TRBV6-6
J gene: TRBJ1-2
D gene: -
CDR3 protein: CASSWRGGANYGYTF
CDR3 DNA: TGTGCCAGCAGCTGGCGGGGGGGAGCTAACTATGGCTACACCTTC

clone size: -
V gene: TRBV10-1
J gene: TRBJ2-7
D gene: TRBD2
CDR3 protein: CASSSAGTRGEQYF
CDR3 DNA: TGCGCCAGCAGTTCCGCCGGGACTAGGGGGGAGCAGTACTTC

clone size: few
V gene: TRBV2
J gene: TRBJ1-6
D gene: -
CDR3 protein: CASSEEQGFRSPLHF
CDR3 DNA: TGTGCCAGCAGTGAGGAACAGGGATTTCGGTCACCCCTCCACTTT

clone size: -
V gene: TRBV5-1
J gene: TRBJ2-1
D gene: TRBD1
CDR3 protein: CASSPTGQGGRDEQFF
CDR3 DNA: TGCGCCAGCAGCCCAACAGGACAGGGGGGGAGGGATGAGCAGTTCTTC

clone size: -
V gene: TRBV19
J gene: TRBJ1-4
D gene: TRBD1
CDR3 protein: CASSPRTGGNEKLFF
CDR3 DNA: TGTGCCAGTAGTCCGCGGACAGGGGGGAATGAAAAACTGTTTTTT

clone size: -
V gene: TRBV10-1
J gene: TRBJ1-5
D gene: -
CDR3 protein: CASSEQVYQPQHF
CDR3 DNA: TGCGCCAGCAGTGAGCAGGTTTATCAGCCCCAGCATTTT

clone size: -
V gene: TRBV5-1
J gene: TRBJ1-2
D gene: TRBD1
CDR3 protein: CASSLLGQSYGYTF
CDR3 DNA: TGCGCCAGCAGCTTGTTGGGACAGAGCTATGGCTACACCTTC

clone size: once
V gene: TRBV19
J gene: TRBJ1-2
D gene: -
CDR3 protein: CASSIVGFNYGYTF
CDR3 DNA: TGTGCCAGTAGTATAGTTGGCTTTAACTATGGCTACACCTTC

clone size: few
V gene: TRBV5-1
J gene: TRBJ1-6
D gene: -
CDR3 protein: CASSLSVAGEGDSPLHF
CDR3 DNA: TGCGCCAGCAGCTTGTCAGTCGCAGGGGAAGGGGATTCACCCCTCCACTTT

clone size: -
V gene: TRBV7-2
J gene: TRBJ1-1
D gene: -
CDR3 protein: CASSLDEDFGPNTEAFF
CDR3 DNA: TGTGCCAGCAGCTTAGACGAGGATTTCGGTCCGAACACTGAAGCTTTCTTT

clone size: -
V gene: TRBV11-3
J gene: TRBJ2-6
D gene: TRBD1
CDR3 protein: CASSLRTGGESGANVLTF
CDR3 DNA: TGTGCCAGCAGCTTACGGACAGGGGGCGAGTCTGGGGCCAACGTCCTGACTTTC